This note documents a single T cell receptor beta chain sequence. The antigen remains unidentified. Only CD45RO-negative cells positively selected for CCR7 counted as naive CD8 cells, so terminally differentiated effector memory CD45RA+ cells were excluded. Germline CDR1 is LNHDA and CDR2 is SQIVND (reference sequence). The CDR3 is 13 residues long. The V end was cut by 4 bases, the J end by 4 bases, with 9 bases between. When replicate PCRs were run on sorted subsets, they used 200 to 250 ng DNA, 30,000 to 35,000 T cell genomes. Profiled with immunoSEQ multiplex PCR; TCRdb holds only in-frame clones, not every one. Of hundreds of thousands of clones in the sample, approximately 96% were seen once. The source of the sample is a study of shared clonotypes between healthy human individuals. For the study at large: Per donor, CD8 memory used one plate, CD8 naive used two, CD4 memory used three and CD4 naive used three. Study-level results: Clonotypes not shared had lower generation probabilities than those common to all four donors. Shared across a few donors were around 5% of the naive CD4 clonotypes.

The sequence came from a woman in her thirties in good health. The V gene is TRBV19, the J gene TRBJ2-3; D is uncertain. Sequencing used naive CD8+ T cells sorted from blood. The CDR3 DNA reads TGTGCCAGTAGTACCTTTATAGCAGATACGCAGTATTTT. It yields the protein CASSTFIADTQYF.